The clone carrying this TCR beta chain was seen just once. The data originate from a study of shared clonotypes between healthy human individuals. Looking at the study overall: Each donor contributed plates that comprised three CD4 naive, three CD4 memory, two CD8 naive and one CD8 memory.

This CDR3 contains 13 residues. With V trimmed by 2 bases and J by 7 bases, 5 bases remained unmatched. Germline V gene lookup returns CDR1 GTSNPN and CDR2 SVGIG (reference sequence). Measured with immunoSEQ multiplex PCR; TCRdb has only the in-frame clones, and not every one. This sample carries about 2.4 million clones, just over 90% of them seen once, and the ten largest clones take around 0.14%. This receptor was taken from a man between 18 and 35 years old in good health. This chain joins TRBV30 and TRBJ2-3, with 8 bases that match TRBD2. Sequencing input: naive CD4+ T cells sorted from blood. Specified subset: CD45RA+ positively selected. For the CDR3, the DNA is TGTGCCTGGAGTAGCGGGAGTCTGTATACGCAGTATTTT. Amino acid sequence: CAWSSGSLYTQYF.